The source of this TCR beta chain is a study of blood T cell repertoires in COVID-19. CDR1 SEHNR and CDR2 FQNEAQ come from the germline V gene (reference sequence). The CDR3 runs 17 residues. J lost 6 bases, V lost 1 base, and 11 bases had no gene match. Individuals aged roughly 18 to 100 years were recruited from fewer than 30 US areas. The study assigned cohorts using participant-reported clinical history. The study counted Cohort 3 donors as recovered given two negative PCRs, clearance, or symptom resolution. Under the authors' procedure: Quantification of nucleated cells was approximated via reference gene primer amplification. The protocol was immunoSEQ multiplex PCR, while the TCRdb copy is restricted to in-frame clones and leaves out a portion. V, J and clone size reflect that table, while D and trimming were determined from the DNA. The sample comprises about 400,000 clones, around nine tenths of which are singletons, and around 1.7% rests with the top ten.

Material: PBMCs or T cells enriched from blood (not recorded which). The receptor was isolated from a woman in her twenties or thirties who had recovered from COVID-19. The J gene is TRBJ2-7, the V gene TRBV7-9; 11 positions match TRBD1. DNA for the CDR3: TGTGCCAGCAGCTTAGGCATCACTTCCGGGACAGGGGGCGAGCAGTACTTC. Translation: CASSLGITSGTGGEQYF. Filled out from reference TRBV7-9 and TRBJ2-7, the complete variable domain reads DTGVSQNPRHKITKRGQNVTFRCDPISEHNRLYWYRQTLGQGPEFLTYFQNEAQLEKSRLLSDRFSAERPKGSFSTLEIQRTEQGDSAMYLCASSLGITSGTGGEQYFGPGTRLTVT.